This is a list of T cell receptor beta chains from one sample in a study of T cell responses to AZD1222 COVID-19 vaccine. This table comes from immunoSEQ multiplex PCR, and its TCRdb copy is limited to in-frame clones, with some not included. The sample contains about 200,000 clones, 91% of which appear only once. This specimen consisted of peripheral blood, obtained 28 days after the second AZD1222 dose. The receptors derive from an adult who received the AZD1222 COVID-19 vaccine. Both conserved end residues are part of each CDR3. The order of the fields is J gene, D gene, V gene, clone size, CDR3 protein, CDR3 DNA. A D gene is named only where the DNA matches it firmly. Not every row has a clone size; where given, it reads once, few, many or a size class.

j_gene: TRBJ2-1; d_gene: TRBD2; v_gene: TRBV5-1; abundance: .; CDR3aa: CASSLGLAGERAYNEQFF; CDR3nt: TGCGCCAGCAGCCTGGGACTAGCGGGGGAGAGGGCCTACAATGAGCAGTTCTTC
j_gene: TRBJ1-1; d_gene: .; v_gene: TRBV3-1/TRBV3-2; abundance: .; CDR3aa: CASSKGGTEAFF; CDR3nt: TGTGCCAGCAGCAAGGGGGGCACTGAAGCTTTCTTT
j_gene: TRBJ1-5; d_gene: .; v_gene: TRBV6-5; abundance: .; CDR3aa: CASSYSANQPQHF; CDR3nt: TGTGCCAGCAGTTACTCGGCTAATCAGCCCCAGCATTTT
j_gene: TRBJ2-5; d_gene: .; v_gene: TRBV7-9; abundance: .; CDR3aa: CASSWGLEETQYF; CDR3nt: TGTGCCAGCAGCTGGGGACTCGAAGAGACCCAGTACTTC
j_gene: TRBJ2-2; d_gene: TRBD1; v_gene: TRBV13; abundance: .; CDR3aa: CASSFTGAGTGELFF; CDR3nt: TGTGCCAGCAGCTTCACAGGGGCGGGCACCGGGGAGCTGTTTTTT
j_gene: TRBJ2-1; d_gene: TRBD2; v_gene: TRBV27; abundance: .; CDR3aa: CASIPSGRGASYNEQFF; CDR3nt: TGTGCCAGCATTCCTAGCGGGAGAGGGGCCTCCTACAATGAGCAGTTCTTC
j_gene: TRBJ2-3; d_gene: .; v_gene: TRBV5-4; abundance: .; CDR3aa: CASSLFRGTDTQYF; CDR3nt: TGTGCCAGCAGCTTGTTCCGAGGGACAGATACGCAGTATTTT
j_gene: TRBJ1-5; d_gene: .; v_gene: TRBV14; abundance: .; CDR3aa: CASSQALNQPQHF; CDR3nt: TGTGCCAGCAGCCAGGCACTAAATCAGCCCCAGCATTTT
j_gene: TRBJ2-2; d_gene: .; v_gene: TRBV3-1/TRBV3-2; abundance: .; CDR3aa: CASKNAGVSTGELFF; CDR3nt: TGTGCCAGCAAAAATGCAGGGGTGAGCACCGGGGAGCTGTTTTTT
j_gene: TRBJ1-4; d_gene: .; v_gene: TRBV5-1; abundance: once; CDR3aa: CASSKGPGSTNEKLFF; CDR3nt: TGCGCCAGCAGCAAAGGTCCAGGGTCAACTAATGAAAAACTGTTTTTT
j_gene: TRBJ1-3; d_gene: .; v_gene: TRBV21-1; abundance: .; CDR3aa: CASSTETGPYPWGSGNTIYF; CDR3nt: .